The 14 T cell receptor beta chains below all came from one sample that was sequenced in a study of blood T cell repertoires in COVID-19. TCRdb keeps only in-frame clones here, not all; method: immunoSEQ multiplex PCR. This sample carries approximately 190,000 clones, over 80% of them seen once, and the ten largest clones take about 3.2%. Sequenced sample: PBMCs or T cells enriched from blood (not recorded which). Receptor source: a woman in her twenties or thirties who had been exposed to COVID-19.

The chain recombines TRBV29-1 with TRBJ1-1; 7 bases align to TRBD1. There are 13 residues in the CDR3. The germline gives CDR1 SQVTM, CDR2 ANQGSEA. The ends lost 2 bases at V and 5 bases at J; junction bases unmatched: 5. The CDR3 DNA follows: TGCAGCGTTGAAATAGGGGGCGGGACTGAAGCTTTCTTT. It codes for CSVEIGGGTEAFF.

This clone appeared a few times. The chain combines TRBV5-1 with TRBJ2-1, with 13 positions matching TRBD2. CDR1 is SGHRS and CDR2 is YFSETQ in the germline V gene. Unmatched junction bases numbered 5, after V lost 2 bases and J lost 9 bases. This CDR3 is built from 15 residues. CDR3 protein: CASSLGTSGAGEQFF. In DNA form, the CDR3 reads TGCGCCAGCAGCTTAGGGACTAGCGGGGCGGGTGAGCAGTTCTTC.

In this sample, this clone turned up a few times. The chain is built from TRBV19 and TRBJ1-1; TRBD1 agrees at 8 bases. The CDR3 contains 16 residues. Germline CDR1 reads LNHDA; CDR2 reads SQIVND (reference sequence). V shed 8 bases, J shed 5 bases, and the junction held 16 bases outside the gene matches. CDR3 amino acids: CASQRPRGQGATEAFF. Written as DNA, the CDR3 is TGTGCCAGTCAAAGACCCAGGGGGCAGGGGGCAACTGAAGCTTTCTTT. Supplemented by reference TRBV19 and TRBJ1-1, the full variable domain reads DGGITQSPKYLFRKEGQNVTLSCEQNLNHDAMYWYRQDPGQGLRLIYYSQIVNDFQKGDIAEGYSVSREKKESFPLTVTSAQKNPTAFYLCASQRPRGQGATEAFFGQGTRLTVV.

This clone turned up a few times. The DNA for the CDR3 is TGTGCCAGCAGCTCAAAAGCCCCCGTGGATGAGCAGTTCTTC. It is translated as CASSSKAPVDEQFF. The chain has TRBV7-9 and TRBJ2-1, with D unclear. There are 14 residues in the CDR3. CDR1 SEHNR and CDR2 FQNEAQ come from the germline V gene (reference sequence). V lost 4 bases and J lost 8, with 15 bases in between.

This clone was counted between two and nine times. The genes are TRBV5-1 and TRBJ2-1; 8 bases are a match to TRBD1. Trimming cost V 4 bases and J 5 bases; bases outside gene matches: 8. Per the germline V gene, CDR1 is SGHRS and CDR2 is YFSETQ. The CDR3 is 15 amino acids. The CDR3 here is CASSLWTGSDNEQFF. The CDR3, as DNA: TGCGCCAGCAGCCTTTGGACAGGGTCGGACAATGAGCAGTTCTTC. The full variable domain, rest sourced from reference TRBV5-1 and TRBJ2-1, is KAGVTQTPRYLIKTRGQQVTLSCSPISGHRSVSWYQQTPGQGLQFLFEYFSETQRNKGNFPGRFSGRQFSNSRSEMNVSTLELGDSALYLCASSLWTGSDNEQFFGPGTRLTVL.

This chain uses TRBV2 with TRBJ1-5; D gene unclear. The CDR3 length is 12 residues. Germline V CDR1 and CDR2: SNHLY, FYNNEI. V lost 8 bases to trimming and J lost 2 bases, with 7 bases between them. The CDR3 DNA is TGTGCCAGCGCGGCAGGCAATCAGCCCCAGCATTTT. Its translation: CASAAGNQPQHF.

This sequence joins TRBV10-3 and TRBJ2-7, with TRBD1 matching over 7 bases. The CDR3 spans 14 residues. The J segment lost 0 bases and the V segment lost 5 bases, leaving 4 bases of the junction unmatched. The germline V gene has CDR1 ENHRY and CDR2 SYGVKD. The CDR3 region is CAISRRDSSYEQYF. DNA for the CDR3: TGTGCCATCAGTAGACGGGACAGCTCCTACGAGCAGTACTTC.

The chain joins TRBV27 to TRBJ1-3; 9 positions match TRBD1. The junction had 2 bases not matched to a gene; V was cut back by 6 bases and J by 2 bases. There are 14 residues in the CDR3. The germline V gene encodes CDR1 MNHEY and CDR2 SMNVEV (reference sequence). CDR3 region: CASSRDRAGNTIYF. Here the CDR3 DNA reads TGTGCCAGCAGCCGGGACAGGGCTGGAAACACCATATATTTT.

About this clone itself: The sample contains more than one DNA sequence encoding this CDR3. The chain joins TRBV29-1 to TRBJ1-1, with D hard to call. V was trimmed by 0 bases and J by 5 bases, leaving 7 bases between them. Germline CDR1 is SQVTM and CDR2 is ANQGSEA. The CDR3 loop spans 12 amino acids. The CDR3 loop reads CSVEDRGTEAFF. For the CDR3, the DNA is TGCAGCGTTGAAGATCGGGGTACTGAAGCTTTCTTT.

The rearrangement uses TRBV4-1 and TRBJ1-6, with 7 bases lining up with TRBD1. V shed 4 bases, J shed 7 bases, and the junction held 1 base outside the gene matches. This CDR3 comprises 13 residues. CDR1 MGHRA and CDR2 YSYEKL come from the germline V gene. CDR3 sequence (DNA): TGCGCCAGCAGCCCGACAGGGAATTCACCCCTCCACTTT. It is translated as CASSPTGNSPLHF.

The V call is TRBV5-4, the J call TRBJ1-2; the D gene is possibly TRBD1 (5 bases). Germline assignment: CDR1 SGHNT and CDR2 YYREEE (reference sequence). The CDR3 is 13 residues long. V gave up 3 bases and J gave up 0 bases, with 6 bases separating them. CDR3 DNA: TGTGCCAGCAGCTCGACAGCTAACTATGGCTACACCTTC. This codes for CASSSTANYGYTF. Filled out from reference TRBV5-4 and TRBJ1-2, the complete variable domain reads ETGVTQSPTHLIKTRGQQVTLRCSSQSGHNTVSWYQQALGQGPQFIFQYYREEENGRGNFPPRFSGLQFPNYSSELNVNALELDDSALYLCASSSTANYGYTFGSGTRLTVV.

The CDR3 is CASSQVPQGRTEAFF. CDR3 DNA: TGCGCCAGCAGCCAAGTCCCACAGGGCCGGACTGAAGCTTTCTTT. The V gene is TRBV4-1, the J gene TRBJ1-1; D is perhaps TRBD1 (6 bases). The V gene lost 1 base and the J gene lost 5 bases, with 14 bases spanning the gap. Germline V gene lookup returns CDR1 MGHRA and CDR2 YSYEKL. This CDR3 contains 15 residues.

The chain couples TRBV10-3 to TRBJ2-7, with 7 bases aligning to TRBD1. The V gene end was trimmed by 6 bases and the J gene end by 0 bases; junction bases not matched to a gene: 8. CDR3 size: 15 residues. From germline, CDR1 is ENHRY and CDR2 SYGVKD. The CDR3 spells CAIRPGQMTSYEQYF. CDR3 nucleotides: TGTGCCATCAGACCGGGACAGATGACCTCCTACGAGCAGTACTTC.

V gene TRBV6-5 combines with J gene TRBJ2-7, with D perhaps matching TRBD2 (6 bases). Germline V gene sequence: CDR1 MNHEY, CDR2 SVGAGI. V gave up 5 bases and J gave up 4 bases, with 18 bases separating them. The CDR3 totals 15 residues. CDR3: CASSLTWDLKYEQYF. The CDR3 DNA is TGTGCCAGCAGTCTCACCTGGGACTTGAAGTACGAGCAGTACTTC.